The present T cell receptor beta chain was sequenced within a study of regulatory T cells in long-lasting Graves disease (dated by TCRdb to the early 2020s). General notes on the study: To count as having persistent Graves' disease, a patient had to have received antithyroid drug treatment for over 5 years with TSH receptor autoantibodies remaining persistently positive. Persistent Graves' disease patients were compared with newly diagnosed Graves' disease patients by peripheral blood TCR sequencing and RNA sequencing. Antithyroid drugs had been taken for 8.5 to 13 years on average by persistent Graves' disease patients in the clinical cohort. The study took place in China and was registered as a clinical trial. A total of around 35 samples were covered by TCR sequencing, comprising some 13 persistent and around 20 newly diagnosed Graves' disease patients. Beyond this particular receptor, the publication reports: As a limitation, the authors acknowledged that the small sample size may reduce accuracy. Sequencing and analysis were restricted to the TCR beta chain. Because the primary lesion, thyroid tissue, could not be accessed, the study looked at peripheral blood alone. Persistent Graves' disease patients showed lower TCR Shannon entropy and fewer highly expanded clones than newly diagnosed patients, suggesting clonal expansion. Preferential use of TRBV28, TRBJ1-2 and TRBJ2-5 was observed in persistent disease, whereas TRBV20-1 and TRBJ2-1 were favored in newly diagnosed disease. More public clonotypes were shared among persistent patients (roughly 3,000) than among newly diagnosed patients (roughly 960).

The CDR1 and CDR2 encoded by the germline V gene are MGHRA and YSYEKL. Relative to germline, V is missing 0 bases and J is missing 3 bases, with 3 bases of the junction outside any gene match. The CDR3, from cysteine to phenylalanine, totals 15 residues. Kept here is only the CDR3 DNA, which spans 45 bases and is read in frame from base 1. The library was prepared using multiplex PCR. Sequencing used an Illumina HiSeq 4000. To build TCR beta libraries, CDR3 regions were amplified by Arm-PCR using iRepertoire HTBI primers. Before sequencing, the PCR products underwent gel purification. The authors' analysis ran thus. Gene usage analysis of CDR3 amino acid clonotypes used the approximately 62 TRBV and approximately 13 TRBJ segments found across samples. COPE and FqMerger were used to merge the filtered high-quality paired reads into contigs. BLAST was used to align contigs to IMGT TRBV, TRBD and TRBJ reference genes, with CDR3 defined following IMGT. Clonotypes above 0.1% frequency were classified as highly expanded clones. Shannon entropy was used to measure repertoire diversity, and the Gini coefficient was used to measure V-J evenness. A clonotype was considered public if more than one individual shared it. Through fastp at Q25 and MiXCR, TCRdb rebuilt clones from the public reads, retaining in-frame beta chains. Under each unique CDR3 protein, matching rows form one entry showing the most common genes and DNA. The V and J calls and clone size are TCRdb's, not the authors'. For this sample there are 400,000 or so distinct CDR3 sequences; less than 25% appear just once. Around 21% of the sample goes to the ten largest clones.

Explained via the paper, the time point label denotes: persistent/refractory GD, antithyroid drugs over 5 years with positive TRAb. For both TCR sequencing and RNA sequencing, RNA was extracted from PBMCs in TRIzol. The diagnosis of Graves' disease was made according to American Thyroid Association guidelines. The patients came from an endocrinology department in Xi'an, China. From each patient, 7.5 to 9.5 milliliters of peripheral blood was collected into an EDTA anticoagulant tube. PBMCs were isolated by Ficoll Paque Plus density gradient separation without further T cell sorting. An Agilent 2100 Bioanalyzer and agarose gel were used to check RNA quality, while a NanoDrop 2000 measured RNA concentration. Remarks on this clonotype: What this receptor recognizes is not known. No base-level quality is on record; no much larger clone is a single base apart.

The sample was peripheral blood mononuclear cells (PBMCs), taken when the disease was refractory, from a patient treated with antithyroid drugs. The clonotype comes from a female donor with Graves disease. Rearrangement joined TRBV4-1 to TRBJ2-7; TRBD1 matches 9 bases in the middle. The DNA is TGCGCCAGCAGCCAAGATGACAGGGGGGTCTACGAGCAGTACTTC. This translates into CASSQDDRGVYEQYF.